Below, 10 T cell receptor beta chains from the same sample are listed, as sequenced in a study of CD8+CD57+ T cells in acquired aplastic anemia. TCR beta VDJ and CDR3 were profiled, and genomic DNA was the template. Each CDR3 protein gets one entry after TCRdb re-called the reads with MiXCR. Of about 170,000 distinct CDR3 sequences detected, 55% to 75% appear once; the ten largest clones hold 45% to 50%. Sequencing was carried out using sorted CD4+, CD8+, or CD8+CD57+ T cells (not recorded which) from PBMCs. The receptors shown here come from a human donor in good health.

This clonotype was seen repeatedly, ten times or more. The gene calls are TRBV14 and TRBJ1-4; D not certain. Trimming left V 0 bases short and J 7 bases short, with 9 bases between. From germline, CDR1 is SGHDN and CDR2 FVKESK. The CDR3 extends over 14 amino acids. This CDR3 is CASSQDVEAEKLFF. The CDR3 DNA reads TGTGCCAGCAGCCAAGATGTGGAGGCTGAAAAACTGTTTTTT.

CDR3 nucleotides: TGTGCCGTTAGGGATTGGGATGAGCAGTTCTTC. Translated: CAVRDWDEQFF. The rearrangement joins TRBV10-3 to TRBJ2-1; D is unresolved. There are 11 residues in the CDR3. V lost 11 bases and J lost 8, with 13 bases in between. The germline CDR1 and CDR2 sequences are ENHRY and SYGVKD.

A single count supports this clonotype. CDR3 amino acids: CASSAPGSTDTQYF. CDR3 nucleotide sequence: TGTGCCAGCAGCGCTCCAGGGAGCACAGATACGCAGTATTTT. The rearrangement joins TRBV7-9 to TRBJ2-3, with D possibly being TRBD1 (5 bases). The V and J ends lost 5 bases and 0 bases respectively, with 9 bases between them. Per germline, CDR1 SEHNR and CDR2 FQNEAQ (reference sequence). This CDR3 has 14 residues.

The V call is TRBV7-9, the J call TRBJ1-6; D is uncertain. The V end was cut by 5 bases, the J end by 7 bases, with 18 bases between. This CDR3 spans 16 amino acids. Germline CDR1 and CDR2: SEHNR and FQNEAQ (reference sequence). The CDR3 coding sequence is TGTGCCAGCAGCCGAGAAAGGACCTCACACAATTCACCCCTCCACTTT. This encodes CASSRERTSHNSPLHF.

CDR3 loop: CASRSGGYDYGYTF. Here the CDR3 DNA reads TGTGCCAGTAGAAGTGGGGGGTACGACTATGGCTACACCTTC. This chain links TRBV19 with TRBJ1-2; D possibly corresponds to TRBD1 (5 bases). Germline lookup yields CDR1 LNHDA and CDR2 SQIVND (reference sequence). The CDR3 totals 14 residues. The germline V and J ends were trimmed by 6 bases and 3 bases, with 14 bases remaining between them.

There are many counts of this clonotype. The CDR3 loop reads CASSGLGGNEQFF. The CDR3, as DNA: TGTGCCAGCAGCGGTCTCGGAGGCAATGAGCAGTTCTTC. The genes are TRBV7-9 and TRBJ2-1, with D possibly matching TRBD2 (5 bases). The germline V and J ends were trimmed by 5 bases and 6 bases, with 11 bases remaining between them. Germline V gene data show CDR1 as SEHNR and CDR2 as FQNEAQ (reference sequence). CDR3 size: 13 residues.

This clonotype was detected many times. The chain is built from TRBV24-1 and TRBJ1-2; a weak D match, TRBD1 (5 bases). V dropped 4 bases and J dropped 7 bases, with 12 bases sitting between them. Germline V lookup: CDR1 KGHDR, CDR2 SFDVKD. The CDR3 extends over 13 amino acids. In nucleotides, the CDR3 is TGTGCCACCAGTGACACGACAGAGCTTGGCTACACCTTC. Protein sequence: CATSDTTELGYTF.

This clonotype is a singleton in its sample. The V gene is TRBV7-3, the J gene TRBJ2-7; tentative D call: TRBD2 (6 bases). Germline V gives CDR1 SGHTA, CDR2 FQGTGA. Trimming shortened V by 2 bases and J by 2 bases, and 16 bases separated the two germline ends. The CDR3 totals 16 residues. The CDR3 DNA follows: TGTGCCAGCAGCTTAGGCACGGGCGGGGTTACCTACGAGCAGTACTTC. It codes for CASSLGTGGVTYEQYF. The whole variable domain, filled in from reference TRBV7-3 and TRBJ2-7, reads GAGVSQTPSNKVTEKGKYVELRCDPISGHTALYWYRQSLGQGPEFLIYFQGTGAADDSGLPNDRFFAVRPEGSVSTLKIQRTERGDSAVYLCASSLGTGGVTYEQYFGPGTRLTVT.

The chain joins TRBV5-1 to TRBJ1-1; the D gene is possibly TRBD1 (6 bases). The CDR3 is made up of 15 amino acids. Germline assignment: CDR1 SGHRS and CDR2 YFSETQ. The V and J ends lost 0 bases and 6 bases respectively, with 15 bases between them. The CDR3 DNA reads TGCGCCAGCAGCTTGGCAGCTGGACAGATAGCTGAAGCTTTCTTT. Translated: CASSLAAGQIAEAFF.

This rearrangement joins TRBV19 to TRBJ1-4; 8 bases match TRBD1. Germline CDR1 and CDR2: LNHDA and SQIVND (reference sequence). CDR3 length: 15 amino acids. The V segment lost 4 bases and the J segment 5 bases; nucleotides outside the gene matches: 6. CDR3 sequence: CASSTWTGKNEKLFF. The CDR3 nucleotides are TGTGCCAGTAGTACCTGGACAGGGAAGAATGAAAAACTGTTTTTT.